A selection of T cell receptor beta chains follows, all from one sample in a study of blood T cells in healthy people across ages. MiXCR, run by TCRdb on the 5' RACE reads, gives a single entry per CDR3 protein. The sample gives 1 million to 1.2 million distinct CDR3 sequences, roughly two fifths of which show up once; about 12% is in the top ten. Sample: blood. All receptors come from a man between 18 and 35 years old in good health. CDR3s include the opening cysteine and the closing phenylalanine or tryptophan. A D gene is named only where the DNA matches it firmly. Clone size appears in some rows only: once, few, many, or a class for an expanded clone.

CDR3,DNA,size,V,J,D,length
CASSWGQALTYEQYF,TGTGCCAGCAGCTGGGGACAGGCCCTGACCTACGAGCAGTACTTC,.,TRBV5-5,TRBJ2-7,TRBD1,15
CASSLSAFSGNTIYF,TGTGCCAGCAGCTTAAGTGCTTTCTCTGGAAACACCATATATTTT,.,TRBV7-8,TRBJ1-3,.,15
CASKGGTASNEKLFF,TGTGCCAGTAAAGGAGGGACAGCTTCTAATGAAAAACTGTTTTTT,.,TRBV27,TRBJ1-4,TRBD1,15
CASRLDGMTGPNSYEQYF,TGCGCCAGCAGACTCGATGGAATGACAGGACCGAACTCCTACGAGCAGTACTTC,few,TRBV5-1,TRBJ2-7,.,18
CSATRQGFKLNEQYF,TGCAGTGCTACCAGACAGGGCTTTAAGTTAAACGAGCAGTACTTC,.,TRBV20-1,TRBJ2-7,TRBD1,15
CASSQDPKETQYF,TGTGCCAGCAGCCAAGATCCAAAAGAGACCCAGTACTTC,.,TRBV4-2,TRBJ2-5,.,13
CASKVGHLGDTQYF,TGTGCCAGCAAGGTCGGTCATCTGGGAGATACGCAGTATTTT,.,TRBV2,TRBJ2-3,.,14
CSAPKEGNQPQHF,TGCAGTGCTCCAAAAGAGGGCAATCAGCCCCAGCATTTT,.,TRBV20-1,TRBJ1-5,.,13
CASSLSTSNNYGYTF,TGTGCCAGCAGCCTCTCGACATCGAATAACTATGGCTACACCTTC,.,TRBV5-5,TRBJ1-2,.,15
CASSLDARNYGYTF,TGTGCCAGCAGCTTAGACGCCCGGAACTATGGCTACACCTTC,.,TRBV11-1,TRBJ1-2,.,14
CASAKNIQYF,TGTGCCAGTGCCAAAAACATTCAGTACTTC,few,TRBV28,TRBJ2-4,.,10
CASSFLREGNQPQHF,TGTGCCAGCAGCTTTCTCAGGGAAGGTAATCAGCCCCAGCATTTT,few,TRBV5-6,TRBJ1-5,.,15
CASSFPVTNYGYTF,TGTGCCAGCAGTTTTCCGGTGACTAACTATGGCTACACCTTC,few,TRBV28,TRBJ1-2,.,14
CAISPGTVGNTEAFF,TGTGCCATCAGCCCAGGGACAGTAGGAAACACTGAAGCTTTCTTT,few,TRBV10-3,TRBJ1-1,TRBD1,15
CASQPGQGWTEAFF,TGCGCCAGCCAGCCGGGGCAGGGGTGGACTGAAGCTTTCTTT,.,TRBV5-1,TRBJ1-1,.,14
CASSPHRDNHQPQHF,TGTGCCAGCAGCCCTCACCGGGACAACCATCAACCCCAGCATTTT,.,TRBV6-2/TRBV6-3,TRBJ1-5,.,15
CAGSVRTEAFF,TGTGCCGGGAGTGTAAGGACAGAAGCTTTCTTT,.,TRBV30,TRBJ1-1,.,11
CASSRGGAPSSTDTQYF,TGTGCCAGCTCACGCGGGGGGGCCCCGAGTAGCACAGATACGCAGTATTTT,.,TRBV18,TRBJ2-3,TRBD2,17
CASSLEKTYEQYF,TGTGCCAGCAGCTTGGAGAAAACCTACGAGCAGTACTTC,few,TRBV5-6,TRBJ2-7,.,13
CSVNGYTF,TGCAGTGTTAATGGCTACACCTTC,once,TRBV20-1,TRBJ1-2,.,8
CSATGGVTGRGEAFF,TGCAGTGCCACGGGGGGTGTCACAGGGAGGGGGGAAGCTTTCTTT,.,TRBV20-1,TRBJ1-1,.,15
CASSPSGQPNTEAFF,TGCGCCAGCAGCCCATCAGGACAGCCGAACACTGAAGCTTTCTTT,many,TRBV5-1,TRBJ1-1,.,15
CAGSLFGGGGYTF,TGTGCCGGCAGCTTATTCGGGGGAGGTGGCTACACCTTC,.,TRBV7-2,TRBJ1-2,.,13
CASSRDSDTEAFF,TGTGCCAGCAGTCGGGACTCAGACACTGAAGCTTTCTTT,.,TRBV11-2,TRBJ1-1,.,13
CASSSYGQGLNTEAFF,TGCGCCAGCAGCTCATACGGACAGGGTTTGAACACTGAAGCTTTCTTT,.,TRBV5-1,TRBJ1-1,TRBD1,16
CASNHLGATNEKLFF,TGCGCCAGCAACCATTTGGGCGCAACTAATGAAAAACTGTTTTTT,once,TRBV4-1,TRBJ1-4,.,15
CASSEVQGTGELFF,TGTGCCAGCAGTGAAGTGCAGGGCACCGGGGAGCTGTTTTTT,.,TRBV2,TRBJ2-2,.,14
CASSSRSTEAFF,TGTGCCAGCAGTTCCCGGAGTACTGAAGCTTTCTTT,.,TRBV27,TRBJ1-1,.,12
CASSQVGSGASTGTQYF,TGTGCCAGCAGCCAAGTGGGTAGCGGGGCCAGCACAGGTACGCAGTATTTT,.,TRBV4-2,TRBJ2-3,TRBD2,17
CAIRGTSGDYNEQFF,TGTGCCATCAGGGGGACTAGCGGGGACTACAATGAGCAGTTCTTC,few,TRBV10-3,TRBJ2-1,TRBD2,15
CASSYSNRGLGETQYF,TGTGCCAGCAGTTACTCCAACAGGGGGCTGGGAGAGACCCAGTACTTC,many,TRBV6-5,TRBJ2-5,TRBD1,16
CASSATGKANEKLFF,TGTGCCAGCAGCGCAACAGGGAAGGCTAATGAAAAACTGTTTTTT,.,TRBV7-6,TRBJ1-4,.,15
CASSQDRGRELFF,TGCGCCAGCAGCCAAGATCGGGGCCGGGAGCTGTTTTTT,.,TRBV4-3,TRBJ2-2,.,13
CASSGPSSGNTIYF,TGTGCCAGCAGCGGACCGTCCTCTGGAAACACCATATATTTT,.,TRBV4-2,TRBJ1-3,.,14
CASRRTGEAQPQHF,TGTGCCAGCAGACGGACAGGGGAGGCACAGCCCCAGCATTTT,.,TRBV6-2/TRBV6-3,TRBJ1-5,TRBD1,14
CASSGALFTGYTF,TGTGCCAGCAGTGGAGCCCTGTTCACGGGCTACACCTTC,few,TRBV6-6,TRBJ1-2,.,13
CASKQGSNEQFF,TGTGCCAGCAAACAGGGGTCCAATGAGCAGTTCTTC,.,TRBV6-2/TRBV6-3,TRBJ2-1,TRBD1,12
CASSFPGTWLSEKLFF,TGTGCCAGCAGTTTCCCCGGGACATGGCTCTCAGAAAAACTGTTTTTT,.,TRBV12-3/TRBV12-4,TRBJ1-4,.,16
CASTKTGDLYEQYF,TGTGCCAGCACCAAGACAGGGGATCTCTACGAGCAGTACTTC,.,TRBV18,TRBJ2-7,TRBD1,14
CASSVGGRLDNEQFF,TGTGCCAGCAGCGTAGGAGGGCGGCTGGACAATGAGCAGTTCTTC,.,TRBV9,TRBJ2-1,.,15
CASSFALGVSEQYF,TGTGCCAGCAGCTTCGCATTGGGAGTCAGCGAGCAGTACTTC,.,TRBV11-2,TRBJ2-7,.,14